The present T cell receptor (beta chain) was sequenced within a study of early T cells in non-severe SARS-CoV-2 infection. CDR3 length: 15 amino acids. Germline V gives CDR1 DFQATT, CDR2 SNEGSKA (reference sequence). Germline trimming cut 7 bases from V and 1 base from J; bases unmatched to any gene: 11. TCRdb recomputed calls from the 5' RACE reads with MiXCR, one row per CDR3 protein. The sample shows about 92,000 distinct CDR3 sequences, about 15% of them seen only once. This chain links TRBV20-1 with TRBJ2-7; TRBD2 matches at 9 bases. This TCR was sampled from an adult who was a healthcare worker with PCR-confirmed SARS-CoV-2 infection or an uninfected control (not recorded which). Input material: whole blood. The CDR3 reads CSDAQPSGTSYEQYF. As DNA, the CDR3 is TGCAGTGACGCGCAGCCTAGCGGGACATCCTACGAGCAGTACTTC.